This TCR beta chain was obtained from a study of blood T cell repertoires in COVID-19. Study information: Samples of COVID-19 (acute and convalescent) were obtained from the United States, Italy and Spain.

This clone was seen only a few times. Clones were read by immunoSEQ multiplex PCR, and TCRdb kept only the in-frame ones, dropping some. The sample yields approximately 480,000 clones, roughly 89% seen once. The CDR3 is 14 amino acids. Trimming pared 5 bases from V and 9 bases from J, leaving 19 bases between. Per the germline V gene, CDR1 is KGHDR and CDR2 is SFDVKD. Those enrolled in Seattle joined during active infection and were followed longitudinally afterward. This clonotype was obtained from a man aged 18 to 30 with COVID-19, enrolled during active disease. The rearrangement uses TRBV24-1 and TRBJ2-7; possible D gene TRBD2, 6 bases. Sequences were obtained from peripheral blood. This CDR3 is CATSVGGGSSGQYF. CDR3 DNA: TGTGCCACCAGTGTCGGGGGAGGCTCTTCGGGGCAGTACTTC.